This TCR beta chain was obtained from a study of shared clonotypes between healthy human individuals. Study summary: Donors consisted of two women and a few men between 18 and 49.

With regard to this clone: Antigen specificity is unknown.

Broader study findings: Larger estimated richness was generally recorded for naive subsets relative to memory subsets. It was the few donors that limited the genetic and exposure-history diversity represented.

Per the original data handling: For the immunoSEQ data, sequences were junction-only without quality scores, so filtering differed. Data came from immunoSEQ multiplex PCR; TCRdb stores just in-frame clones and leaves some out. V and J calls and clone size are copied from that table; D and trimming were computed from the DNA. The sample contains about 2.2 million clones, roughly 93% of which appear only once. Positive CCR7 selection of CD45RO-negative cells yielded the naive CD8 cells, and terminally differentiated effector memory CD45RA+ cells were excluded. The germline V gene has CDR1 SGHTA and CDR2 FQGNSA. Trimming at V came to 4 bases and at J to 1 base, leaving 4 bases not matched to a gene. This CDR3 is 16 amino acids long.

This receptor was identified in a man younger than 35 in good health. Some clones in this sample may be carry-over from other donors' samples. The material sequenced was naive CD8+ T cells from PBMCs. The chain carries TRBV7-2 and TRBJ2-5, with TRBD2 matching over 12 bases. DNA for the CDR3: TGTGCCAGCAGCTCGTGGACTAGCGGGGTCCAAGAGACCCAGTACTTC. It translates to CASSSWTSGVQETQYF.